These 22 T cell receptor beta chains came from one sample sequenced in a study of T cell repertoires in cytomegalovirus infection. TCRdb re-derived calls from the reads in MiXCR, one entry per CDR3 protein. The table lists hundreds of thousands of distinct CDR3 sequences, about 11% of them singletons. The sequenced sample consisted of PBMCs. The receptors originated from a human donor in good health (CMV status not recorded). Some clones in this sample may be carry-over from other donors' samples.

This clonotype was counted many times. The genes are TRBV6-1 and TRBJ1-5; TRBD1 matches at 8 bases. The CDR3 contains 15 residues. The germline gives CDR1 MNHNS, CDR2 SASEGT. V trimming: 8 bases; J trimming: 1 base; junction bases outside the gene matches: 7. The CDR3 DNA reads TGTGCCAGCGCGACAGGGGACTGGAGCAATCAGCCCCAGCATTTT. Its translation: CASATGDWSNQPQHF.

This clonotype was found many times. A junction boundary mismatches the germline segment, possibly from a read error. V usage is TRBV7-7 and J usage is TRBJ2-1, with 11 bases aligning to TRBD2. Germline CDR1 and CDR2: SSHAT and FNYEAQ (reference sequence). The CDR3 is made up of 15 amino acids. In DNA, the CDR3 is TGTGCTAGCAGCTTGGCTAGCGGGGGGAACAATGAGCAGTTCTTC. This translates into CASSLASGGNNEQFF.

V is TRBV15 and J is TRBJ2-1; 7 bases align to TRBD2. Germline V lookup: CDR1 LNHNV, CDR2 YYDKDF (reference sequence). CDR3 length equals 16 residues. The junction had 6 bases not matched to a gene; V was cut back by 1 base and J by 3 bases. The CDR3 loop reads CATSRASSGYYNEQFF. CDR3 DNA sequence: TGTGCCACCAGCAGAGCTTCTAGCGGTTACTACAATGAGCAGTTCTTC.

This clonotype showed up many times. The chain uses TRBV7-3 and TRBJ2-2, with no clear D. With 3 bases removed from V and 6 bases from J, the gap between germline ends came to 14 bases. The CDR3 runs 15 residues. Germline assignment: CDR1 SGHTA and CDR2 FQGTGA. The CDR3 DNA is TGTGCCAGCAGCTTGAGTACGACCTATCCCGGGGAGCTGTTTTTT. Protein product: CASSLSTTYPGELFF.

The chain carries TRBV7-9 and TRBJ2-7, with TRBD2 identical over 11 bases. Germline V gene sequence: CDR1 SEHNR, CDR2 FQNEAQ (reference sequence). The junction had 5 bases not matched to a gene; V was cut back by 5 bases and J by 5 bases. CDR3 length: 14 amino acids. The CDR3 DNA follows: TGTGCCAGCAGCCAGACTAGCGGGAATAACGAGCAGTACTTC. Translation: CASSQTSGNNEQYF.

This clonotype was counted between two and nine times. The CDR3 here is CASSPLRGTETQYF. The CDR3 DNA reads as TGTGCCAGCAGCCCCTTGCGGGGAACAGAGACCCAGTACTTC. The chain is built from TRBV7-9 and TRBJ2-5; D may be TRBD2 (6 bases). The CDR3 has 14 amino acids. Germline V gene data show CDR1 as SEHNR and CDR2 as FQNEAQ (reference sequence). The V and J ends lost 5 bases and 4 bases respectively, with 14 bases between them.

The rearrangement uses TRBV12-3 or TRBV12-4 and TRBJ1-1; unclear D gene. The CDR3 runs to 14 residues. V was clipped by 7 bases and J by 1 base, with 13 bases between them. This CDR3 reads CASIQTGENTEAFF. The CDR3 nucleotides read TGTGCCAGCATCCAGACGGGAGAGAACACTGAAGCTTTCTTT.

As concerns this clonotype: Just one base apart from a much larger clone, this may be a read error. This chain uses TRBV6-6 with TRBJ1-1; 10 bases align to TRBD1. CDR3 length equals 13 residues. Germline V gene lookup returns CDR1 MNHNY and CDR2 SVGAGI (reference sequence). The CDR3 nucleotides are TGTGCCAGCTGCTCGAGCTGGGACAGGGGCCACTGGTTT. Protein sequence: CASCSSWDRGHWF.

At least ten counts were recorded for this clonotype. The rearrangement joins TRBV5-1 to TRBJ1-3; D call uncertain. The V end lost 3 bases, the J end lost 0 bases, and 10 bases lay between the germline ends. Per germline, CDR1 SGHRS and CDR2 YFSETQ. CDR3 length: 15 residues. This chain's CDR3 is CASSWTSFSGNTIYF. CDR3 bases: TGCGCCAGCAGCTGGACGAGCTTCTCTGGAAACACCATATATTTT.

Note on this clonotype: A much larger clone lies one base from this, so it may be a read error. J is TRBJ1-6 and V is TRBV6-1, with 8 bases aligning to TRBD1. This CDR3 has 16 amino acids. Germline V lookup: CDR1 MNHNS, CDR2 SASEGT. The CDR3 is CASPTRTGSYNSSLHF. CDR3 DNA sequence: TGTGCCAGCCCTACACGGACAGGGTCCTATAATTCATCCCTCCACTTT.

The chain carries TRBV12-5 and TRBJ2-7; weak D call: TRBD1 (6 bases). V lost 5 bases, J lost 2 bases, and 13 bases lay in between. The germline V gene has CDR1 LGHNT and CDR2 FRNRAP. This CDR3 comprises 14 residues. The CDR3 sequence is CASGTGTGTYEQYF. The CDR3 coding sequence is TGTGCTAGTGGTACAGGGACCGGGACCTACGAGCAGTACTTC.

This clonotype was seen repeatedly, ten times or more. V is TRBV6-1 and J is TRBJ2-2; no definite D call. The CDR3 spans 16 residues. CDR1 is MNHNS, CDR2 SASEGT, per germline. With 7 bases removed from V and 0 bases from J, the gap between germline ends came to 15 bases. The CDR3 here is CASTPTRATNTGELFF. DNA for the CDR3: TGTGCCAGCACCCCGACTCGTGCGACGAACACCGGGGAGCTGTTTTTT.

This chain links TRBV5-4 with TRBJ2-7; D remains ambiguous. This CDR3 is 13 amino acids long. Looked up from germline, CDR1 is SGHNT and CDR2 is YYREEE (reference sequence). V was cut by 0 bases and J by 7 bases, with 11 bases left in between. The CDR3 is CASSLAGNLEQYF. As DNA, the CDR3 is TGTGCCAGCAGCTTGGCCGGCAATTTGGAGCAGTACTTC.

CDR3 protein: CASSHSGLGSLPYNEQFF. The CDR3, as DNA: TGTGCCAGCAGCCACTCGGGGTTGGGGTCCCTTCCTTACAATGAGCAGTTCTTC. The V call is TRBV3-1, the J call TRBJ2-1; perhaps TRBD2 as D (5 bases). Germline V gene data show CDR1 as LGHDT and CDR2 as YNNKEL (reference sequence). The ends were cut back, 3 bases at V and 4 bases at J, with 22 bases in the middle. This CDR3 has 18 residues.

This clonotype was seen ten or more times. J is TRBJ2-1 and V is TRBV15, with 8 positions matching TRBD2. After removal of 0 bases from V and 4 bases from J, the junction contained 5 bases not matched to a gene. Germline CDR1 and CDR2: LNHNV and YYDKDF (reference sequence). The CDR3 totals 16 residues. In DNA form, the CDR3 reads TGTGCCACCAGCAGAGATCGGGGGGGTTGGTACAATGAGCAGTTCTTC. Protein sequence: CATSRDRGGWYNEQFF.

Details on this clonotype: A much larger clone is a single base away; this may be a read error. The chain combines TRBV6-2 or TRBV6-3 with TRBJ2-1, with 14 positions matching TRBD2. CDR1 and CDR2 (germline): MNHEY, SVGEGT. Trimming took 2 bases from V and 8 from J; bases not matched to a gene: 5. CDR3 size: 16 residues. Here the CDR3 reads CASSYRGLAGDDEQFF. Here the CDR3 DNA reads TGTGCCAGCAGTTACAGGGGACTAGCGGGGGATGATGAGCAGTTCTTC.

Many counts were recorded for this clonotype. The chain combines TRBV2 with TRBJ1-1; 9 bases match TRBD1. Per germline, CDR1 SNHLY and CDR2 FYNNEI. The CDR3 has 15 residues. V was pared by 10 bases and J by 1 base, with 10 bases of the junction left unmatched. The CDR3 loop reads CAIRTGAFRNTEAFF. CDR3 DNA sequence: TGTGCCATAAGGACAGGGGCCTTTAGGAACACTGAAGCTTTCTTT.

In its sample, this clonotype was seen many times. The chain couples TRBV11-2 to TRBJ1-1; possibly TRBD1 for D (5 bases). V was shortened by 5 bases and J by 3 bases, with 16 bases between the two germline ends. The CDR3 is 15 residues long. Germline V CDR1 and CDR2: SGHAT, FQNNGV. The CDR3 loop is CASSPSGTFYTEAFF. The CDR3 DNA reads as TGTGCCAGCAGCCCCTCGGGGACCTTTTACACTGAAGCTTTCTTT.

In its sample, this clonotype was seen many times. The V and J genes are TRBV7-2 and TRBJ2-4; D may be TRBD2 (7 bases). In germline, CDR1 is SGHTA, CDR2 FQGNSA. V shed 3 bases and J shed 13 bases, with 10 bases lying between them. The CDR3 runs 11 residues. CDR3 nucleotide sequence: TGTGCCAGCAGCTTGACGGGGGGCCAGTACTTC. The encoded protein is CASSLTGGQYF.

Ten or more counts support this clonotype. The rearrangement links TRBV19 to TRBJ2-7; 9 bases line up with TRBD2. The J segment lost 2 bases and the V segment lost 4 bases, leaving 3 bases of the junction unmatched. The CDR3 length is 14 residues. Germline loops: CDR1 LNHDA, CDR2 SQIVND (reference sequence). The CDR3 DNA reads as TGTGCCAGTAGTAGGACTAGCGAGACCTACGAGCAGTACTTC. This sequence encodes CASSRTSETYEQYF.

This clonotype was detected a few times. The chain is built from TRBV20-1 and TRBJ2-5; 8 bases align to TRBD2. CDR1 is DFQATT, CDR2 SNEGSKA, per germline (reference sequence). This CDR3 comprises 14 residues. Trimming removed 3 bases from V and 5 bases from J; junction bases left unmatched: 8. The CDR3 coding sequence is TGCAGTGCTAGGGTTAGCGGGAAACCTGAGACCCAGTACTTC. This sequence encodes CSARVSGKPETQYF.

This clonotype was detected only a few times. The rearrangement uses TRBV20-1 and TRBJ1-5; 10 bases map to TRBD1. Per the germline V gene, CDR1 is DFQATT and CDR2 is SNEGSKA (reference sequence). The V and J ends lost 3 bases and 3 bases, in that order; junction bases with no gene match: 11. The CDR3 totals 17 residues. In DNA form, the CDR3 reads TGCAGTGCTAGGACTTTATCCGGGACAGGGGTCAATCAGCCCCAGCATTTT. Translated, it gives CSARTLSGTGVNQPQHF.